These T cell receptor beta chains were read from a single sample in a study of shared clonotypes between healthy human individuals. Assay: immunoSEQ multiplex PCR; the TCRdb copy retains only in-frame clones and omits some. The sample has 2 million to 2.5 million clones, 80% to 95% seen once. Material: naive CD4+ T cells from PBMCs. The receptors were gathered from a man between 18 and 35 years old in good health. Some clones in this sample may be carry-over from other donors' samples. Both conserved end residues are part of each CDR3.

cdr3_aa	v_call	j_call
CATSIRQSAETQYF	TRBV15	TRBJ2-5
CASSFYRESDTQYF	TRBV5-1	TRBJ2-3
CASSLIGAGDEKLFF	TRBV5-1	TRBJ1-4
CASSFGTSYNTGELFF	TRBV5-1	TRBJ2-2
CASSARAPQGKPQHF	TRBV19	TRBJ1-5
CASSATGTGLNYEQYF	TRBV5-1	TRBJ2-7
CASSPSSQNTGELFF	TRBV18	TRBJ2-2
CASSPKPGPAGYTF	TRBV13	TRBJ1-2
CASSSQGQSTYEQYF	TRBV19	TRBJ2-7
CASSLRGGEQFF	TRBV4-2	TRBJ2-1
CASSEGPTNEKLFF	TRBV6-1	TRBJ1-4
CASSLQGTYEQYF	TRBV7-2	TRBJ2-7
CASSDMRETQYF	TRBV19	TRBJ2-5
CSANSGNEQFF	TRBV20-1	TRBJ2-1
CASSPRVAGSYEQYF	TRBV7-6	TRBJ2-7
CASSLSSRFNQPQHF	TRBV27	TRBJ1-5
CASSLAELTDTQYF	TRBV27	TRBJ2-3
CASGFSGGYGYTF	TRBV12-5	TRBJ1-2
CASSQTGFLEQFF	TRBV11-2	TRBJ2-1
CASSYGTGEQYF	TRBV6-6	TRBJ2-7
CASSLAPDTNYEQYF	TRBV5-1	TRBJ2-7
CASSPSGEGVNEQFF	TRBV11-2	TRBJ2-1
CASSLADYPYNEQFF	TRBV7-9	TRBJ2-1
CASSSFGQHNTEAFF	TRBV18	TRBJ1-1
CASSQVGVAGELFF	TRBV4-1	TRBJ2-2
CASSLWPGGPLETQYF	TRBV7-3	TRBJ2-5
CASSPGTGNSGANVLTF	TRBV9	TRBJ2-6
CASSSADPWEAFF	TRBV28	TRBJ1-1
CSVSDRGPGYGYTF	TRBV29-1	TRBJ1-2
CASSLVSGELFF	TRBV7-3	TRBJ2-2
CAIKGSGNTGELFF	TRBV10-3	TRBJ2-2
CASSPQTGTNYGYTF	TRBV28	TRBJ1-2
CASSKRVDWNEKLFF	TRBV5-1	TRBJ1-4